A selection of T cell receptor beta chains follows, all from one sample in a study of blood T cell repertoires in COVID-19. TCRdb keeps only in-frame clones here, not all; method: immunoSEQ multiplex PCR. Here the sample spans hundreds of thousands of clones, over 75% being singletons. Sequenced: PBMCs or T cells enriched from blood (not recorded which). The receptors originated from a woman aged 18 to 35 who had been exposed to COVID-19. The CDR3 runs from the conserved cysteine through the conserved F or W. The D gene is left open where the match is weak. The listing skips clone size in some rows; elsewhere it reads once, few, many or a size class.

V: TRBV15; J: TRBJ1-2; D: .; size: .; CDR3: CATSRKVQGSGYTF; DNA: TGTGCCACCAGCAGAAAAGTACAGGGATCTGGCTACACCTTC
V: TRBV4-1; J: TRBJ1-1; D: .; size: .; CDR3: CASSVPGQVRGGTEAFF; DNA: TGCGCCAGCAGCGTCCCTGGCCAAGTACGGGGGGGCACTGAAGCTTTCTTT
V: TRBV5-4; J: TRBJ2-2; D: TRBD2; size: .; CDR3: CASSLPWAGENTGELFF; DNA: TGTGCCAGCAGCTTGCCATGGGCGGGGGAGAACACCGGGGAGCTGTTTTTT
V: TRBV19; J: TRBJ2-6; D: .; size: .; CDR3: CASSIRAGASSGANVLTF; DNA: TGTGCCAGTAGTATAAGAGCAGGGGCCTCATCTGGGGCCAACGTCCTGACTTTC
V: TRBV28; J: TRBJ1-2; D: .; size: .; CDR3: CASSSPEQINYGYTF; DNA: TGTGCCAGCAGTTCGCCAGAACAGATTAACTATGGCTACACCTTC
V: TRBV5-6; J: TRBJ1-2; D: .; size: .; CDR3: CASSLWQISNYGYTF; DNA: TGTGCCAGCAGCTTGTGGCAGATATCTAACTATGGCTACACCTTC
V: TRBV15; J: TRBJ2-1; D: TRBD2; size: .; CDR3: CATSRGTSGKVNEQFF; DNA: TGTGCCACCAGCAGAGGTACGAGCGGGAAGGTTAATGAGCAGTTCTTC
V: TRBV7-2; J: TRBJ2-1; D: TRBD2; size: .; CDR3: CASSLGPSGITHEQFF; DNA: TGTGCCAGCAGCTTAGGGCCTAGCGGGATAACTCATGAGCAGTTCTTC
V: TRBV6-6; J: TRBJ1-6; D: .; size: .; CDR3: CASSPGPGVNSPLHF; DNA: TGTGCCAGCAGTCCCGGCCCGGGGGTTAATTCACCCCTCCACTTT
V: TRBV6-5; J: TRBJ1-2; D: TRBD1; size: .; CDR3: CASKTTGGEGYTF; DNA: TGTGCCAGCAAAACGACAGGGGGCGAGGGCTACACCTTC
V: TRBV2; J: TRBJ2-1; D: .; size: .; CDR3: CASSEAGANEQFF; DNA: TGTGCCAGCAGTGAAGCCGGAGCGAATGAGCAGTTCTTC
V: TRBV20-1; J: TRBJ2-1; D: .; size: once; CDR3: CSVDSYNEQFF; DNA: TGCAGTGTGGACTCATACAATGAGCAGTTCTTC
V: TRBV11-2; J: TRBJ2-1; D: TRBD2; size: .; CDR3: CASSSIAGGTYNEQFF; DNA: TGTGCCAGCAGCTCGATAGCGGGGGGGACCTACAATGAGCAGTTCTTC
V: TRBV5-1; J: TRBJ2-5; D: .; size: .; CDR3: CASSLETVVPQETQYF; DNA: TGCGCCAGCAGCTTGGAGACAGTAGTTCCCCAAGAGACCCAGTACTTC
V: TRBV5-1; J: TRBJ2-2; D: TRBD2; size: .; CDR3: CASSLASGSTGELFF; DNA: TGCGCCAGCAGCTTGGCTAGCGGGAGTACCGGGGAGCTGTTTTTT